Sequencing of this TCR beta chain was carried out in a study of CD8 T cells in ankylosing spondylitis. Study-wide findings and caveats: A motif of eight highly homologous TCR beta variants was seen as apparently characteristic of ankylosing spondylitis blood. Earlier reports found some motif variants in synovial fluid and blood in reactive arthritis.

Quantitative 5'-RACE with molecular barcodes was used to make the TCR beta libraries. Each CDR3 protein gets one entry after TCRdb re-called the 5' RACE reads with MiXCR. The sample holds 700,000 or so distinct CDR3 sequences; under 20% are singletons and the top ten take under 20%. The germline V gene encodes CDR1 SGHRS and CDR2 YFSETQ. The ends were cut back, 0 bases at V and 5 bases at J, with 14 bases in the middle. The CDR3 has 15 amino acids. This clonotype has only a few counts. Its target is unknown. The chain has TRBV5-1 and TRBJ1-1; D is possibly TRBD1 (5 bases). This receptor was identified in a male donor with ankylosing spondylitis. The sequenced sample was blood, either unsorted or a sorted T cell fraction (not recorded which). The CDR3 reads CASSLAGEGGTEAFF. CDR3 sequence (DNA): TGCGCCAGCAGCTTGGCGGGGGAGGGAGGAACTGAAGCTTTCTTT. Looking up the rest from reference TRBV5-1 and TRBJ1-1 gives the full variable domain: KAGVTQTPRYLIKTRGQQVTLSCSPISGHRSVSWYQQTPGQGLQFLFEYFSETQRNKGNFPGRFSGRQFSNSRSEMNVSTLELGDSALYLCASSLAGEGGTEAFFGQGTRLTVV.